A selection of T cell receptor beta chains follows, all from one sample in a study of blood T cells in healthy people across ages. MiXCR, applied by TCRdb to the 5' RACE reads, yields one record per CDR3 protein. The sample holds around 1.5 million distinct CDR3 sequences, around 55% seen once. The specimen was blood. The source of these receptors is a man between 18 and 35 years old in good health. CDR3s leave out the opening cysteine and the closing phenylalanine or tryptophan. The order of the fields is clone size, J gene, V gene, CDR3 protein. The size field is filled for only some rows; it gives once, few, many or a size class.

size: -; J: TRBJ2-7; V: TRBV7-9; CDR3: ASRYPGEQY
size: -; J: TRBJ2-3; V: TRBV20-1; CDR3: SASLADNTDTQY
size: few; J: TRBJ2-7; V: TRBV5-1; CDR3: ASSFLGRQTYEQY
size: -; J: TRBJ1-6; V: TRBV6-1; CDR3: ASIPASYNSPLH
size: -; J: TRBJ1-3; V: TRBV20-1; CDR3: SAEDVSSGNTIY
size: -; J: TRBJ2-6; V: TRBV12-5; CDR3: ASGPGQGYGANVLT
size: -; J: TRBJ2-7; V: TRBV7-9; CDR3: ASSPWGGRSSYEQY
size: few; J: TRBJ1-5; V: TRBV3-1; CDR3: ARKRGLFNQPQH
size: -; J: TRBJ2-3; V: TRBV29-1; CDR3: SGQFRDTQY
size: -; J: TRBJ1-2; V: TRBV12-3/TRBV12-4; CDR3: ASSGTGANYGYT
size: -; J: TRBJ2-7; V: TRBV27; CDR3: ASSPTPWALGEQY
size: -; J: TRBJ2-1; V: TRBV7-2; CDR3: ASSLVGENHNEQF
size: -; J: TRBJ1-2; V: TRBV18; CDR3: ASSPIFEGRKGYT
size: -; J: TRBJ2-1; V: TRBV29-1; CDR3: SVGRDSTYNEQF
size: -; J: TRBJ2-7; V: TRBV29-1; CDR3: SVAGRGSSYEQY
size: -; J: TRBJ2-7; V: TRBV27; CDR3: ASSRLKDYEQY
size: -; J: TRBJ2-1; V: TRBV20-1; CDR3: SAPSGSVNEQF
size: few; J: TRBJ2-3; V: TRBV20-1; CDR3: SARGTQADTQY
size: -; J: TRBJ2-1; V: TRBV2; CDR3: ASSERGGGLYNEQF
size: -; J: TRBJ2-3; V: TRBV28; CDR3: ASRRDRGRTDTQY
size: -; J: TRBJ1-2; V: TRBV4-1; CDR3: ASSLALGGDYGYT
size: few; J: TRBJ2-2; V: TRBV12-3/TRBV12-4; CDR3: ASSLARTSGNRELF
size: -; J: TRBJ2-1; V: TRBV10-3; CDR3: AISPTSGVWDEQF
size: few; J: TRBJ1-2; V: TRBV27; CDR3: ASSPLAGANYGYT
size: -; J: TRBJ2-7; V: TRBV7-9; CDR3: ASSSNEGLAGLWYEQY
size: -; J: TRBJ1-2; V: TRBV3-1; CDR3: ASSPVGWRTSYGYT
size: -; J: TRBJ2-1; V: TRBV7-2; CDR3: ASSQRAGGSTNEQF
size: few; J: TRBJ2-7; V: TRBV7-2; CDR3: ASSLERLTYEQY
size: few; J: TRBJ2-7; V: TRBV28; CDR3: ASSFPPFGTGLFYEQY
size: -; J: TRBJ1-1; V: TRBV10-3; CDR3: AISESSHRPTATEAF
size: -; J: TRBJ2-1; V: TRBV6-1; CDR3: ASRRTRLDHNEQF
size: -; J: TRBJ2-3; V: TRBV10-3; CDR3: AIRGSTDTQY
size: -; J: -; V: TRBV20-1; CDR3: SASPSTGPYEQY
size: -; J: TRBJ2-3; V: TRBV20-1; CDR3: SARDRVGDTQY
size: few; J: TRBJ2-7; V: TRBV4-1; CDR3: ASSQARYAYEQY
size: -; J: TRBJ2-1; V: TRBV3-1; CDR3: ASSRGGASYNEQF
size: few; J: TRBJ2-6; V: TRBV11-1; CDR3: ASTAFGANVLT